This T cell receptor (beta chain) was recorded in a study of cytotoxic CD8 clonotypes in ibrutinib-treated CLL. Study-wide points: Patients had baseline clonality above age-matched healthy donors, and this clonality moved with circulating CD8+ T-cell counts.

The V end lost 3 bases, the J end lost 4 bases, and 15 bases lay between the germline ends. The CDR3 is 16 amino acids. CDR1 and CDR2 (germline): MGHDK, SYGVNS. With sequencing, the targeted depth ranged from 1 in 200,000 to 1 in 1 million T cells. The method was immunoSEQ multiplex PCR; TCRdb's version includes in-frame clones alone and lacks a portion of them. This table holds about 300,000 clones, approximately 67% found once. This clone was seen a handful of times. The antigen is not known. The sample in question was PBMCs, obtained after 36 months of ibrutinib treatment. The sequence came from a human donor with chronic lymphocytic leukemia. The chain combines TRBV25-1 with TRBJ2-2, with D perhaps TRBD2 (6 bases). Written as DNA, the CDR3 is TGTGCCAGCAGTGATTCGGGCGGGGTAGTCACCGGGGAGCTGTTTTTT. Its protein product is CASSDSGGVVTGELFF. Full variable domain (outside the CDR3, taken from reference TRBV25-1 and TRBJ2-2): EADIYQTPRYLVIGTGKKITLECSQTMGHDKMYWYQQDPGMELHLIHYSYGVNSTEKGDLSSESTVSRIRTEHFPLTLESARPSHTSQYLCASSDSGGVVTGELFFGEGSRLTVL.